These 16 T cell receptor beta chains were all obtained from the same sample, sequenced in a study of siplizumab effects on memory and regulatory T cells (dated by TCRdb to about 2019). Receptors were amplified or captured by the immunoSEQ multiplex PCR assay. The clones in this table, taken by TCRdb from immuneACCESS, are in-frame only. Not every clone is retained; where verified, under half of the shortfall comes from an unresolved V gene, and the cause of the rest is unknown. The sample records 90,000 to 110,000 clones, approximately 94% of which are singletons. The ten largest account for around 0.32% of the sample. Sequenced sample: CD4+ T cells sorted from blood. The source is a human donor in good health.

The rearrangement links TRBV13 to TRBJ2-7; no reliable D call. CDR3 length: 15 residues. The germline V and J ends were trimmed by 5 bases and 6 bases, with 20 bases remaining between them. Per germline, CDR1 PRHDT and CDR2 FYEKMQ (reference sequence). CDR3 loop: CASSQGSFLSREQYF. As DNA, the CDR3 is TGTGCCAGCAGCCAAGGGTCCTTTCTCAGCCGCGAGCAGTACTTC.

The chain carries TRBV18 and TRBJ2-7, with 11 nucleotides matching TRBD1. The CDR3 covers 14 residues. Per germline, CDR1 KGHSH and CDR2 LQKENI. The V and J ends lost 4 bases and 6 bases, in that order; junction bases with no gene match: 5. CDR3 DNA: TGTGCCAGCTCACGACTGGGACAGGGGGGCGAGCAGTACTTC. It specifies CASSRLGQGGEQYF. Together with reference TRBV18 and TRBJ2-7, the CDR3 gives the full variable domain: NAGVMQNPRHLVRRRGQEARLRCSPMKGHSHVYWYRQLPEEGLKFMVYLQKENIIDESGMPKERFSAEFPKEGPSILRIQQVVRGDSAAYFCASSRLGQGGEQYFGPGTRLTVT.

The chain employs TRBV11-1 and TRBJ1-3, with unresolved D. V shed 5 bases and J shed 2 bases, with 19 bases lying between them. Looked up from germline, CDR1 is SGHAT and CDR2 is FQDESV (reference sequence). This CDR3 contains 17 residues. CDR3 nucleotide sequence: TGTGCCAGCAGCACCCGCATCGCAGGAGCTGCTGGAAACACCATATATTTT. This encodes CASSTRIAGAAGNTIYF.

V gene TRBV9 combines with J gene TRBJ1-6; D remains unclear. V was clipped by 4 bases and J by 7 bases, with 15 bases between them. Germline-derived CDR1 and CDR2 are SGDLS and YYNGEE. The CDR3 has 15 amino acids. The CDR3 region is CASSPQSGQNSPLHF. The CDR3 DNA follows: TGTGCCAGCAGCCCGCAATCCGGGCAAAATTCACCCCTCCACTTT.

The chain carries TRBV9 and TRBJ1-4, with D possibly matching TRBD1 (6 bases). This CDR3 spans 15 amino acids. Trimming removed 0 bases from V and 3 bases from J, with 9 bases in between. In germline, CDR1 is SGDLS, CDR2 YYNGEE. In DNA, the CDR3 is TGTGCCAGCAGCGTAGCCGGACAGTCTAATGAAAAACTGTTTTTT. It encodes CASSVAGQSNEKLFF. The entire variable domain, with the rest obtained from reference TRBV9 and TRBJ1-4, is as follows: DSGVTQTPKHLITATGQRVTLRCSPRSGDLSVYWYQQSLDQGLQFLIQYYNGEERAKGNILERFSAQQFPDLHSELNLSSLELGDSALYFCASSVAGQSNEKLFFGSGTQLSVL.

This clone was recorded a few times. The chain is built from TRBV20-1 and TRBJ1-2; no reliable D call. V lost 7 bases and J lost 4, with 7 bases in between. This CDR3 is built from 10 residues. CDR1 DFQATT and CDR2 SNEGSKA come from the germline V gene (reference sequence). CDR3 protein: CSVNSYGYTF. CDR3 bases: TGCAGTGTAAACAGCTATGGCTACACCTTC.

The chain has TRBV6-6 and TRBJ2-6, with a tentative D call TRBD1 (6 bases). CDR3 length: 15 amino acids. V gave up 6 bases and J gave up 2 bases, with 11 bases separating them. In germline, CDR1 is MNHNY, CDR2 SVGAGI (reference sequence). The CDR3 sequence: CASSITGTGANVLTF. The CDR3 DNA reads as TGTGCCAGCAGCATAACAGGGACTGGGGCCAACGTCCTGACTTTC.

The chain uses TRBV19 and TRBJ2-1, with D tentatively TRBD1 (6 bases). V was clipped by 0 bases and J by 1 base, with 10 bases between them. CDR1 LNHDA and CDR2 SQIVND come from the germline V gene (reference sequence). This CDR3 comprises 16 residues. CDR3 region: CASSIDQGFSYNEQFF. DNA for the CDR3: TGTGCCAGTAGTATAGATCAGGGGTTTTCCTACAATGAGCAGTTCTTC.

Here the CDR3 DNA reads TGTGCCAGCTCAACGACAGGGGCCGAGCAGTACTTC. Amino acids: CASSTTGAEQYF. The J gene is TRBJ2-7, the V gene TRBV18; TRBD1 matches 8 bases. V was clipped by 5 bases and J by 6 bases; unmatched bases: 3. CDR3 length: 12 residues. Germline V gene lookup returns CDR1 KGHSH and CDR2 LQKENI.

This clone appeared a single time. The V and J genes are TRBV4-2 and TRBJ1-5; D unclear. CDR1 and CDR2 from the germline V gene are LGHNA and YNFKEQ. This CDR3 has 15 residues. Trimming shortened V by 0 bases and J by 6 bases, and 12 bases separated the two germline ends. The CDR3 protein is CASSQDWTVGQPQHF. CDR3 bases: TGTGCCAGCAGCCAAGATTGGACTGTGGGTCAGCCCCAGCATTTT.

V gene TRBV2 combines with J gene TRBJ1-5; D call uncertain. Germline CDR1 and CDR2: SNHLY and FYNNEI. The CDR3 contains 12 residues. The ends were cut back, 5 bases at V and 7 bases at J, with 9 bases in the middle. CDR3 region: CASSKVQQPQHF. Here the CDR3 DNA reads TGTGCCAGCAGTAAGGTCCAGCAGCCCCAGCATTTT.

The V and J genes are TRBV18 and TRBJ1-2; no clear D. V was shortened by 0 bases and J by 3 bases, with 8 bases between the two germline ends. The germline V gene encodes CDR1 KGHSH and CDR2 LQKENI. This CDR3 contains 14 residues. This CDR3 reads CASSPPNRYYGYTF. DNA for the CDR3: TGTGCCAGCTCACCACCCAACAGATACTATGGCTACACCTTC.

CDR3 nucleotides: TGTGCCAGTAGTATCGGGGGAAGGTTTTTCTACGAGCAGTACTTC. Its translation is CASSIGGRFFYEQYF. The chain joins TRBV19 to TRBJ2-7; a possible D gene is TRBD2 (6 bases). Germline V gene lookup returns CDR1 LNHDA and CDR2 SQIVND (reference sequence). CDR3 length: 15 residues. The V gene lost 3 bases and the J gene lost 3 bases, with 15 bases spanning the gap.

This chain links TRBV5-1 with TRBJ1-2, with 10 bases fitting TRBD1. Germline CDR1 is SGHRS and CDR2 is YFSETQ. V dropped 4 bases and J dropped 6; count of bases not matched to a gene: 12. The CDR3 is made up of 16 amino acids. The DNA for the CDR3 is TGCGCCAGCAGCCCGACCTTAGGACAGGGGGAAAATGGCTACACCTTC. Translated: CASSPTLGQGENGYTF.

V is TRBV4-1 and J is TRBJ1-4; tentative D call: TRBD1 (6 bases). Trimming removed 5 bases at V and 4 bases at J, with 17 bases between. The CDR3 totals 16 residues. Germline V lookup: CDR1 MGHRA, CDR2 YSYEKL. The CDR3 sequence is CASSSGRGTDNEKLFF. The CDR3 region has the DNA TGCGCCAGCAGCTCCGGCAGGGGAACGGATAATGAAAAACTGTTTTTT.

The rearrangement links TRBV6-1 to TRBJ2-2; no reliable D call. The V gene lost 4 bases and the J gene lost 0 bases, with 3 bases spanning the gap. Germline-derived CDR1 and CDR2 are MNHNS and SASEGT. The CDR3 sequence is 13 residues long. The CDR3 protein is CASSGPNTGELFF. Here the CDR3 DNA reads TGTGCCAGCAGTGGGCCGAACACCGGGGAGCTGTTTTTT.